Following are 8 T cell receptor beta chains from one sample sequenced in a study of Graves' ophthalmopathy and Graves' hyperthyroidism. The authors amplified TCR beta CDR3 regions, and they did so from RNA transcripts for repertoire sequencing. Amplification began with first-round RT-PCR using HTBI primers, then second-round multiplex PCR was performed. MiXCR was run by TCRdb on the multiplex PCR reads, yielding one entry per CDR3 protein. In the table there are about 740,000 distinct CDR3 sequences, approximately 40% of which are singletons. The sequenced sample consisted of peripheral blood. The receptors were sampled from an adult man with Graves' ophthalmopathy.

This clonotype was counted at least ten times. The chain combines TRBV10-3 with TRBJ2-5; D gene unclear. V was pared by 11 bases and J by 1 base, with 17 bases between. Germline V gives CDR1 ENHRY, CDR2 SYGVKD. The length of the CDR3 is 14 residues. CDR3 sequence (DNA): TGTGCCCTAAAGCTATCGGGCAGCCAAGAGACCCAGTACTTC. It translates to CALKLSGSQETQYF.

J is TRBJ2-7 and V is TRBV6-5; 7 bases match TRBD1. CDR1 is MNHEY and CDR2 is SVGAGI in the germline V gene. This CDR3 spans 15 amino acids. V trimming: 4 bases; J trimming: 0 bases; junction bases outside the gene matches: 6. The CDR3 DNA follows: TGTGCCAGCAGTTCCCGACAGGGTCGCTCCTACGAGCAGTACTTC. Protein sequence: CASSSRQGRSYEQYF.

The chain recombines TRBV29-1 with TRBJ2-2; D perhaps matches TRBD2 (6 bases). The CDR3 length is 11 residues. Germline values: CDR1 SQVTM, CDR2 ANQGSEA. The V gene lost 7 bases and the J gene lost 7 bases, with 10 bases spanning the gap. CDR3 loop: CSAKTSGELFF. The CDR3 DNA reads TGCAGCGCCAAGACTAGCGGGGAGCTGTTTTTT.

The rearrangement uses TRBV13 and TRBJ2-7; D gene uncertain. Trimming cost V 2 bases and J 4 bases, with 9 bases left between them. The germline CDR1 and CDR2 sequences are PRHDT and FYEKMQ (reference sequence). The CDR3 spans 13 residues. The chain's CDR3 is CASSLYQSYEQYF. In nucleotides, the CDR3 is TGTGCCAGCAGCTTATACCAGAGTTACGAGCAGTACTTC.

This clonotype has a count of ten or more. The chain joins TRBV2 to TRBJ1-2, with D possibly TRBD1 on 5 matching bases. CDR3 length equals 15 residues. The V end lost 1 base, the J end lost 4 bases, and 13 bases lay between the germline ends. Germline V gene data show CDR1 as SNHLY and CDR2 as FYNNEI. DNA for the CDR3: TGTGCCAGCAGTGAAGGGGGAGGGACCCCCTATGGCTACACCTTC. It codes for CASSEGGGTPYGYTF. The variable domain in full, completed from reference TRBV2 and TRBJ1-2, reads EPEVTQTPSHQVTQMGQEVILRCVPISNHLYFYWYRQILGQKVEFLVSFYNNEISEKSEIFDDQFSVERPDGSNFTLKIRSTKLEDSAMYFCASSEGGGTPYGYTFGSGTRLTVV.

This clonotype was picked up a small number of times. The chain recombines TRBV12-3 or TRBV12-4 with TRBJ1-2; D remains unclear. The CDR3 spans 11 residues. Trimming took 6 bases from V and 8 from J, leaving 10 bases between them. The CDR3 nucleotides are TGTGCCAGCAGGGCGGGGTTCGGCTACACCTTC. As protein: CASRAGFGYTF.

The rearrangement uses TRBV7-9 and TRBJ2-2, with 7 bases fitting TRBD1. Germline V gene data show CDR1 as SEHNR and CDR2 as FQNEAQ (reference sequence). The CDR3 has 16 amino acids. V gave up 3 bases and J gave up 4 bases; unmatched junction bases: 8. CDR3 bases: TGTGCCAGCAGCTTGGATAGGACAGGAAGCACCGGGGAGCTGTTTTTT. Translating it yields CASSLDRTGSTGELFF.

This clonotype was counted at least ten times. The V and J genes are TRBV29-1 and TRBJ2-7; tentatively, D is TRBD1 (5 bases). The CDR3 is 14 residues long. Germline V lookup: CDR1 SQVTM, CDR2 ANQGSEA. Trimming took off 1 base at V and 0 bases at J, with 10 bases between the two ends. The CDR3 nucleotides read TGCAGCGTTGAAGTCCCAGGGAACTCCTACGAGCAGTACTTC. This encodes CSVEVPGNSYEQYF.